The subject of this entry is one T cell receptor (beta chain). What it recognizes is unknown. Using immunoSEQ multiplex PCR, the repertoire was profiled, and TCRdb retains in-frame clones only, with some absent. The repertoire has 30,000 to 45,000 clones, around nine tenths of them found once; the top ten carry 9% to 9.5%. Trimming left V 0 bases short and J 2 bases short, with 13 bases between. The CDR3 covers 16 residues. From germline, CDR1 is MGHRA and CDR2 YSYEKL. This entry is derived from a study of CD4 T cells in relation to SARS-CoV-2 and coronaviruses. Study-level information: The HLA restriction of the shared crossreactive spike epitopes was mapped. Study-level results: In roughly 61% of donors, memory CD4+ clonotypes crossrecognized SARS-CoV-2 and at least one common cold coronavirus spike.

The sequence derives from an adult with COVID-19. This chain connects TRBV4-1 to TRBJ1-1; D gene ambiguous. The sample consisted of memory CD4+ T cells from PBMCs. The CDR3 is CASSQDRGSGNTEAFF. CDR3 nucleotide sequence: TGCGCCAGCAGCCAAGATCGAGGGAGCGGAAACACTGAAGCTTTCTTT.